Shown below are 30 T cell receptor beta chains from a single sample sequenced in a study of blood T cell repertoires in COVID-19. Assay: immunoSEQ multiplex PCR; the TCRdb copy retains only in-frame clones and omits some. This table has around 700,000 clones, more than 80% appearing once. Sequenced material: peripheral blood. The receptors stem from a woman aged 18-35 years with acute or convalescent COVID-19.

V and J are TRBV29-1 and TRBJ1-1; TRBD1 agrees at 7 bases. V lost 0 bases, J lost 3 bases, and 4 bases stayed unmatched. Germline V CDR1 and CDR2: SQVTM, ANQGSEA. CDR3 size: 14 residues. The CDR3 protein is CSVEETDRYTEAFF. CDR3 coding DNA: TGCAGCGTTGAAGAGACGGACAGGTACACTGAAGCTTTCTTT.

The CDR3 bases are TGTGCCAGCAGTTTCATCTACAGGGAGGGGACCTACGAGCAGTACTTC. Protein sequence: CASSFIYREGTYEQYF. The chain combines TRBV28 with TRBJ2-7; a weak D match, TRBD2 (7 bases). The V end lost 3 bases, the J end lost 2 bases, and 17 bases lay between the germline ends. CDR3 length equals 16 residues. In germline, CDR1 is MDHEN, CDR2 SYDVKM.

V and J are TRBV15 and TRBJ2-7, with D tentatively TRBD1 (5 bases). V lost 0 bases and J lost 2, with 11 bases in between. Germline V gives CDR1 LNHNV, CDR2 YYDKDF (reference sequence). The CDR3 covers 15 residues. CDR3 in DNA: TGTGCCACCAGCAGAGAGTCGACAGTGACCTACGAGCAGTACTTC. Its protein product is CATSRESTVTYEQYF.

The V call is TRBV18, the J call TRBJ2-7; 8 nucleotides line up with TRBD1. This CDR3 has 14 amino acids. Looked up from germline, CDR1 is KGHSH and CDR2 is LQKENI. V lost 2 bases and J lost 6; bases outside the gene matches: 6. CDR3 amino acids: CASSPSTGVGEQYF. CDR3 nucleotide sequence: TGTGCCAGCTCACCATCGACAGGGGTGGGCGAGCAGTACTTC. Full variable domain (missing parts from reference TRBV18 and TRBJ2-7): NAGVMQNPRHLVRRRGQEARLRCSPMKGHSHVYWYRQLPEEGLKFMVYLQKENIIDESGMPKERFSAEFPKEGPSILRIQQVVRGDSAAYFCASSPSTGVGEQYFGPGTRLTVT.

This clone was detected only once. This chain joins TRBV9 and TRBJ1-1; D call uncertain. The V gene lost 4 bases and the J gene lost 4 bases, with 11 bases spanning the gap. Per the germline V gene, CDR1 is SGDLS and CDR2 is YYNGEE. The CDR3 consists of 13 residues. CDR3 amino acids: CASSQAGSTEAFF. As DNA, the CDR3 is TGTGCCAGCAGCCAGGCTGGGAGCACTGAAGCTTTCTTT.

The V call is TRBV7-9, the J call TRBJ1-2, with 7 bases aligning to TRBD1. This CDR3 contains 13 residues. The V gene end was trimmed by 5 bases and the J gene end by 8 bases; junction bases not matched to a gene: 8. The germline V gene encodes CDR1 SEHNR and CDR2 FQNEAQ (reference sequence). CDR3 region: CASSVTGDIGYTF. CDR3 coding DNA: TGTGCCAGCAGCGTTACAGGGGACATCGGCTACACCTTC.

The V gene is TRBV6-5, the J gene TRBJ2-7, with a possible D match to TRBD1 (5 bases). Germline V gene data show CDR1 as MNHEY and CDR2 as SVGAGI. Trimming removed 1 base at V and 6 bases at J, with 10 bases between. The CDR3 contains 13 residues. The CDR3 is CASSYFREGEQYF. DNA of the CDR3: TGTGCCAGCAGTTACTTCAGGGAAGGCGAGCAGTACTTC.

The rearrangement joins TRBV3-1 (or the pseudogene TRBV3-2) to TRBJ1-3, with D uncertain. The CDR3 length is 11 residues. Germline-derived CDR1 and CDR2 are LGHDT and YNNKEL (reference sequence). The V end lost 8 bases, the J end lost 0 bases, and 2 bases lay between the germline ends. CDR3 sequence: CASYSGNTIYF. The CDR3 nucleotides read TGTGCCAGCTACTCTGGAAACACCATATATTTT.

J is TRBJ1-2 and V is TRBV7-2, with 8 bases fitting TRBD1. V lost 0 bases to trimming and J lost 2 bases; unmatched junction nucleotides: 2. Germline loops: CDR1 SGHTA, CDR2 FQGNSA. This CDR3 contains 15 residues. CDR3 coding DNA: TGTGCCAGCAGCTTAGCTAGGGACAGGAACTATGGCTACACCTTC. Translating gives CASSLARDRNYGYTF.

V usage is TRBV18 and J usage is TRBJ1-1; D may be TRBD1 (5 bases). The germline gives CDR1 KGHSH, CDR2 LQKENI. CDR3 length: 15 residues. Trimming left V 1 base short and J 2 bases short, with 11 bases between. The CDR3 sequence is CASSPRGGDNTEAFF. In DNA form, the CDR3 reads TGTGCCAGCTCACCACGGGGAGGGGATAACACTGAAGCTTTCTTT.

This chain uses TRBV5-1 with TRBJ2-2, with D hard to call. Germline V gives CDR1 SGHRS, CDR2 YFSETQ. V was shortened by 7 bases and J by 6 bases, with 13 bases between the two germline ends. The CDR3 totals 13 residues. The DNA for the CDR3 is TGCGCCAGCCACCCAGACATCTCCGGGGAGCTGTTTTTT. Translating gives CASHPDISGELFF. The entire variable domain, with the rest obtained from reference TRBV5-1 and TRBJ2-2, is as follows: KAGVTQTPRYLIKTRGQQVTLSCSPISGHRSVSWYQQTPGQGLQFLFEYFSETQRNKGNFPGRFSGRQFSNSRSEMNVSTLELGDSALYLCASHPDISGELFFGEGSRLTVL.

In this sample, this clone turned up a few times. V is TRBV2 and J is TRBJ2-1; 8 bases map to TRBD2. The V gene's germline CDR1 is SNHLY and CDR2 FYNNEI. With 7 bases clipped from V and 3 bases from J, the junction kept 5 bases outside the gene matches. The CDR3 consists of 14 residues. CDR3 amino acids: CASTKLADYNEQFF. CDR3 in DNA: TGTGCCAGCACCAAACTAGCGGACTACAATGAGCAGTTCTTC.

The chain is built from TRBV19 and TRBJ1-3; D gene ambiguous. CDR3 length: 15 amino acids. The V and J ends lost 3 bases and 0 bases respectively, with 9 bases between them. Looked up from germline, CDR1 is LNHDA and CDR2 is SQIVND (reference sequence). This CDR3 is CASSIGRNSGNTIYF. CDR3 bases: TGTGCCAGTAGTATCGGCAGGAACTCTGGAAACACCATATATTTT.

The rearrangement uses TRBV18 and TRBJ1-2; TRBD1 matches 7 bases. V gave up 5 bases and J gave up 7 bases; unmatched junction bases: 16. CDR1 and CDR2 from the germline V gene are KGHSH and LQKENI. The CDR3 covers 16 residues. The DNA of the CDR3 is TGTGCCAGCTCAGAAATACCGACAGGGAGCACCTCTGGCTACACCTTC. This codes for CASSEIPTGSTSGYTF.

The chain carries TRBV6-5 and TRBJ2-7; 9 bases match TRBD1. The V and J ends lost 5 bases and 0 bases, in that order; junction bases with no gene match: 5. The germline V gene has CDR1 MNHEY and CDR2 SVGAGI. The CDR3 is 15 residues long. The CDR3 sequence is CASSPGTGSSYEQYF. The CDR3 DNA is TGTGCCAGCAGTCCTGGGACAGGGAGCTCCTACGAGCAGTACTTC.

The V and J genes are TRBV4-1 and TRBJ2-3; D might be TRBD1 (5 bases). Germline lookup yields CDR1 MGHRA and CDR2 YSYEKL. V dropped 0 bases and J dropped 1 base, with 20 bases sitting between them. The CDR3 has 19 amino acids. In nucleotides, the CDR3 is TGCGCCAGCAGCCAAGATATTCCCCCGGCTTTCAGGGGCACAGATACGCAGTATTTT. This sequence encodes CASSQDIPPAFRGTDTQYF.

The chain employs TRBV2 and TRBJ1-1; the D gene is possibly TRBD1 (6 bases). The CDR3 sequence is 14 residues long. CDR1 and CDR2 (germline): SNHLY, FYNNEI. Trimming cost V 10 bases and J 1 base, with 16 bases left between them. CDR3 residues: CAIPPRGGNTEAFF. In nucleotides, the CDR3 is TGTGCCATCCCCCCCAGGGGCGGGAACACTGAAGCTTTCTTT.

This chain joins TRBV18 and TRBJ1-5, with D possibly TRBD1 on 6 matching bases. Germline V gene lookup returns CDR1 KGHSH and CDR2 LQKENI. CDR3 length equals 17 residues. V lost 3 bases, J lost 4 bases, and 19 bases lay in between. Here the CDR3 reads CASSPVGDNWFNQPQHF. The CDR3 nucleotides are TGTGCCAGCTCACCGGTTGGGGACAACTGGTTTAATCAGCCCCAGCATTTT.

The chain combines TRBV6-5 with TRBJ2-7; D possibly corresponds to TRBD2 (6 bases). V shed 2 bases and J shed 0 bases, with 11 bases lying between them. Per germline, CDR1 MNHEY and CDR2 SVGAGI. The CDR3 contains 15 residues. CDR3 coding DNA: TGTGCCAGCAGTTACGGGACTCAGAACTCCTACGAGCAGTACTTC. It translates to CASSYGTQNSYEQYF.

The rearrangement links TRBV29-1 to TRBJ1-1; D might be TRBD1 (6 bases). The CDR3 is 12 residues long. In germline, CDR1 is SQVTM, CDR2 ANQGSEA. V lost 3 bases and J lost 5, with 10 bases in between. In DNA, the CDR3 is TGCAGCGTTGAGAACAGGGAAACTGAAGCTTTCTTT. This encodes CSVENRETEAFF.

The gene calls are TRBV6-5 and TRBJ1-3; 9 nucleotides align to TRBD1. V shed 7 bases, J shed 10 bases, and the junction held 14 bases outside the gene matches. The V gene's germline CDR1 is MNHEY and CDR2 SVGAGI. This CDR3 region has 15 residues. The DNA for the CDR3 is TGTGCCAGCAACCCAAAACAGGGGGCGATTGTAACCATATATTTT. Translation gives CASNPKQGAIVTIYF.

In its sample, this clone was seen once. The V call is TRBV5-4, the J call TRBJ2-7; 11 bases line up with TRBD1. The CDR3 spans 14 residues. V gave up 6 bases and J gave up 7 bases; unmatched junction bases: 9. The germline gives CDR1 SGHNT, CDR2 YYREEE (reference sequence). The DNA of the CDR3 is TGTGCCAGCAAAGGGACAGGGGGTACAGAAGAGCAGTACTTC. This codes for CASKGTGGTEEQYF.

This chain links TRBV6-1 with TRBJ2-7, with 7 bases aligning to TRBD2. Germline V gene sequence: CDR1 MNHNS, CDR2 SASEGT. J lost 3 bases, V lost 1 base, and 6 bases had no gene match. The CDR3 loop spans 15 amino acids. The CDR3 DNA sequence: TGTGCCAGCAGTGAAGGGGGAGGGGCGGACTACGAGCAGTACTTC. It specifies CASSEGGGADYEQYF.

CDR3 residues: CASRRLSGGPYGYTF. CDR3 nucleotides: TGTGCCAGCAGAAGGCTATCAGGGGGCCCCTATGGCTACACCTTC. The chain uses TRBV21-1 and TRBJ1-2; the table names TRBD1, a call not compared with the DNA. TRBV21-1 is designated a pseudogene. CDR3 size: 15 residues.

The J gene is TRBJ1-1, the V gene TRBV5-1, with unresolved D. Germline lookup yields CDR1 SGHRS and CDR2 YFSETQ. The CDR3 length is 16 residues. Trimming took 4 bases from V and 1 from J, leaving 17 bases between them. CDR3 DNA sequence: TGCGCCAGCAGCCCGGAGGCCGGGTCTGGGAACACTGAAGCTTTCTTT. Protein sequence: CASSPEAGSGNTEAFF.

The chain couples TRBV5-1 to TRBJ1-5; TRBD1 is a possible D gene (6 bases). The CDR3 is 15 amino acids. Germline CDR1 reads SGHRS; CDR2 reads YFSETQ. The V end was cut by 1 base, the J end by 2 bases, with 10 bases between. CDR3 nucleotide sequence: TGCGCCAGCAGCTTGTGGGGGCGCGGCAATCAGCCCCAGCATTTT. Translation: CASSLWGRGNQPQHF.

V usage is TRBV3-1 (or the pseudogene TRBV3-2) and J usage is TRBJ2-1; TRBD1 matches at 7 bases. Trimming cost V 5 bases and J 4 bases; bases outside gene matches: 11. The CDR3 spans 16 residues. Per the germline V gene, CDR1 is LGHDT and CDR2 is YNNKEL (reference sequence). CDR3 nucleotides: TGTGCCAGCAGCATAGACAGGGCCGGACCTTACAATGAGCAGTTCTTC. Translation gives CASSIDRAGPYNEQFF.

The DNA for the CDR3 is TGCGCCAGCAGCGGAGGACAGGTAAACACTGAAGCTTTCTTT. Protein sequence: CASSGGQVNTEAFF. The chain recombines TRBV5-1 with TRBJ1-1; 7 bases match TRBD1. There are 14 residues in the CDR3. Trimming cost V 4 bases and J 2 bases; bases outside gene matches: 5. CDR1 is SGHRS, CDR2 YFSETQ, per germline.

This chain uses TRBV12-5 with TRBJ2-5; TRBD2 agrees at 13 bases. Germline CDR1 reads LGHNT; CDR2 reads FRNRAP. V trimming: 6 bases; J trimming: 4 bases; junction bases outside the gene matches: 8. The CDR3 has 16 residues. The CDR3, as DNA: TGTGCTAGTGGAGAAGGGGGACTAGCGGGGCTAGAGACCCAGTACTTC. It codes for CASGEGGLAGLETQYF.

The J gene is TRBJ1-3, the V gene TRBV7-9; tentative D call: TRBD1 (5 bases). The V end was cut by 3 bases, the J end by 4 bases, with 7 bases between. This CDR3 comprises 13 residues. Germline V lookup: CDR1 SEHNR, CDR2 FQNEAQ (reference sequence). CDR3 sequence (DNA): TGTGCCAGCAGCTTGGACACGGGAAACACCATATATTTT. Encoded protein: CASSLDTGNTIYF.